This T cell receptor (beta chain) is from a study of molecular identifiers for immune sequencing clone quantification. Broader study findings: Highly expanded clones may be undercounted when identical TCR molecules share barcodes.

One entry per CDR3 protein, called by TCRdb with MiXCR from the PCR reads. Seen here are about 510,000 distinct CDR3 sequences, about 25% observed once, and the top ten hold 0.76%. For this clonotype: Its antigen is not known.

The CDR3 has 15 residues. Germline CDR1 MNHNY, CDR2 SVGAGI (reference sequence). The V end lost 8 bases, the J end lost 0 bases, and 14 bases lay between the germline ends. The chain carries TRBV6-6 and TRBJ2-4, with D perhaps TRBD2 (6 bases). The receptor's source is a human donor in good health. Some libraries in this study had Jurkat cell RNA spiked in. The sequenced sample consisted of naive CD8+ T cells from blood, with Jurkat cell RNA spiked in. Noted subset: FACS-sorted CD8+CD4-CCR7+CD45RA+ naive T cells. The CDR3 sequence: CASVGEELAKNIQYF. In DNA, the CDR3 is TGTGCCAGCGTTGGGGAGGAATTAGCCAAAAACATTCAGTACTTC.